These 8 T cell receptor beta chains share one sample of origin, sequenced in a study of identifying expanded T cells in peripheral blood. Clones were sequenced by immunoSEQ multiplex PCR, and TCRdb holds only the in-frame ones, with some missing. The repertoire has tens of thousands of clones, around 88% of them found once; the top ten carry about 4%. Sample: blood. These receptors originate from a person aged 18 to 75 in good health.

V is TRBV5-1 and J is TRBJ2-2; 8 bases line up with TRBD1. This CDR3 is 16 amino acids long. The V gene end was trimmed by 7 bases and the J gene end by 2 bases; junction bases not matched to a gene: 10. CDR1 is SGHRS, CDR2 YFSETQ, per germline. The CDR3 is CASSRDGTGNTGELFF. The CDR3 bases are TGCGCCAGCTCGAGGGACGGGACAGGTAACACCGGGGAGCTGTTTTTT.

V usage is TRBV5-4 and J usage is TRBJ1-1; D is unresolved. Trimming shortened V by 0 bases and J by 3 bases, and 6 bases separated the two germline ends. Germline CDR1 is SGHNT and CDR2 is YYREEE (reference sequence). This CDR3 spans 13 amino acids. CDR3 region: CASSLGEYTEAFF. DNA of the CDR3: TGTGCCAGCAGCTTGGGGGAATACACTGAAGCTTTCTTT.

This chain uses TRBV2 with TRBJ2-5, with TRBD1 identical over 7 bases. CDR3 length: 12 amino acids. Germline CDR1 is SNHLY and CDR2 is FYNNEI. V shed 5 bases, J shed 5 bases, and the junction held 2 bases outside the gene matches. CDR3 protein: CASSLDRETQYF. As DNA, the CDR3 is TGTGCCAGCAGTCTGGACAGGGAGACCCAGTACTTC.

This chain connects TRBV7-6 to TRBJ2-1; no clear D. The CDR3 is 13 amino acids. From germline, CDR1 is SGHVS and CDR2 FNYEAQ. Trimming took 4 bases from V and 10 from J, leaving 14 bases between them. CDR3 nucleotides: TGTGCCAGCAGCTCTCAAACTCAGAGAGAGCAGTTCTTC. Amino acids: CASSSQTQREQFF. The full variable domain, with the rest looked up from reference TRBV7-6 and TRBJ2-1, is GAGVSQSPRYKVTKRGQDVALRCDPISGHVSLYWYRQALGQGPEFLTYFNYEAQQDKSGLPNDRFSAERPEGSISTLTIQRTEQRDSAMYRCASSSQTQREQFFGPGTRLTVL.

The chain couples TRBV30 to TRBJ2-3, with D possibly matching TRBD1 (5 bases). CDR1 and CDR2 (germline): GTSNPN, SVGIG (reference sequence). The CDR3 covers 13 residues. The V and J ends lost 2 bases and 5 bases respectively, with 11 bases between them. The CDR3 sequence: CAWSRGNRDTQYF. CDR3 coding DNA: TGTGCCTGGAGTAGGGGAAATCGAGATACGCAGTATTTT.

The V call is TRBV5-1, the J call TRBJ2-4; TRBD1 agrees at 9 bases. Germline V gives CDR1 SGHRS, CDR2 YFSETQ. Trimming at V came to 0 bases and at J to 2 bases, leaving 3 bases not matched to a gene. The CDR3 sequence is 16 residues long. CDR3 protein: CASSLGDRATKNIQYF. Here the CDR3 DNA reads TGCGCCAGCAGCTTGGGGGACAGGGCCACCAAAAACATTCAGTACTTC.

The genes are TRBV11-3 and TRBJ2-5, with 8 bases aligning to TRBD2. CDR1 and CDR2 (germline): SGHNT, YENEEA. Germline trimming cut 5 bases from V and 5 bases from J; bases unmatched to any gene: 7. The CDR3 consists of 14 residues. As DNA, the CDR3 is TGTGCCAGCAGCCCCAGTCGGGGGGGGGAGACCCAGTACTTC. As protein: CASSPSRGGETQYF.

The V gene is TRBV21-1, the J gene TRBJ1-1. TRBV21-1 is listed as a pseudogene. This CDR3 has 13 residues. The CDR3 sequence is CASITRGGAEAFF. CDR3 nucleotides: TGTGCCAGCATTACGAGAGGAGGCGCAGAAGCTTTCTTT.